This TCR beta chain was retrieved from a study of graft-versus-host responses after intestinal transplantation. Across the study: Induction with anti-thymocyte globulin, then tacrolimus and steroids for 2 to 3 years, was given to all recipients.

Data came from immunoSEQ multiplex PCR; TCRdb stores just in-frame clones and leaves some out. In the table there are 100,000 or so clones, over 85% of which are singletons. The study, taken as a whole, reports: Across patients carrying graft-donor T cell macrochimerism, allografts held high graft-versus-host to host-versus-graft clonal ratios. The marrow of recipients harbored GvH clones, and ileum or blood showed some of them first.

This clone was picked up a small number of times. Its antigen is currently unknown. The material sequenced was unstimulated CD8+ T cells sorted from spleen or lymph node cells, taken before transplant. The clonotype originates from a human donor who was the organ donor for an intestinal transplant.

The CDR3 region is CASRGQDNTEAFF. CDR3 nucleotide sequence: TGTGCCAGCAGGGGACAGGACAACACTGAAGCTTTCTTT. This chain connects TRBV13 to TRBJ1-1, with TRBD1 identical over 8 bases. After removal of 6 bases from V and 2 bases from J, the junction contained 2 bases not matched to a gene. The CDR3 has 13 amino acids. Germline lookup yields CDR1 PRHDT and CDR2 FYEKMQ (reference sequence).